This T cell receptor beta chain was recorded in a study of cytomegalovirus exposure and HLA in healthy donors (dated by TCRdb to about 2017). Regarding the research as a whole: An earlier analysis of some 600 of the donors reported about 300 Gb of sequence data and 95 million to 120 million unique TCR beta sequences obtained from about 179 million T cells. Approximately 310 gigabases of sequencing data and approximately 85 million unique TCR sequences were included in an early release covering roughly 700 HLA-typed donors. Among the roughly 400 genotyped donors, around 81% belonged to the genetic ancestry cluster associated with self-reported Caucasian donors. The aim of the study was to test whether cataloging public T cell receptors could identify signatures of past pathogen exposure. The study profiled the T cell repertoires of hundreds of subjects by immunosequencing and related them to cytomegalovirus serostatus. A separate validation cohort of more than 100 different subjects was used in addition to the approximately 700-subject first cohort. High-throughput TCR immunosequencing, statistical association of individual TCRs with disease status, and machine learning were combined to predict cytomegalovirus infection status. To study patterns of TCR occurrence, a later analysis re-analyzed previously published TCR beta repertoires from around 670 donors and added high-resolution HLA genotyping. Rather than drawing on any new phenotypic data, the later analysis identified candidate immune exposures from TCR beta sequences and the way those sequences occurred across donors. To decide whether each TCR beta V gene segment behaved as functional or pseudogenic, an earlier analysis of 587 of the donors relied on high-throughput TCR beta sequencing. Donor age, sex, ethnicity and CMV serostatus were compiled alongside the repertoire data. Genome-wide SNP genotypes for about 55% of the roughly 670 donors were used in a later genetic analysis, which treated that subset as a discovery cohort. Every repertoire in the discovery cohort had been generated on one and the same sequencing platform. Both class I and class II loci were covered by HLA typing, at four-digit resolution. The number of typed donors differed by locus: 629-630 for A, B, C, DRB1 and DQB1; roughly 510 for DQA1; some 590 for DPA1; and approximately 450 for DPB1. Roughly five DR-DQ haplotypes were handled as single units for association and clustering, since linkage in the cohort was strong. Across 300 to 500 genotyped donors of the cohort, an average of approximately 200,000 unique TCR beta nucleotide sequences per donor were sequenced, and about a sixth of those sequences were non-productive.

General findings and caveats noted by the study authors: Over 15 rarely observed V segments, including chromosome 9 orphons, were excluded from the earlier analysis of 550 to 700 of the donors because counts were too low. A further reported finding was that TCR beta sequences accurately predicted the HLA-A and HLA-B alleles for most subjects in the first cohort. Linkage disequilibrium might explain the correlated functional status among segregating V segments, but an unknown experimental factor could not be ruled out. Most CMV-associated TCR beta chains appeared to be HLA-restricted in a later analysis, and the HLA associations seemed to be driven largely by CMV exposure. A group of highly shared sequence variants was considered likely to be a technical artifact of the sequencing pipeline. When HLA alleles, especially DR and DQ, strongly co-occurred, attributing TCR associations to individual alleles was difficult. Several of the top co-occurrence clusters appeared to be linked to parvovirus B19, influenza, CMV and Epstein-Barr virus, according to a later analysis. In an earlier analysis of over 550 of the donors, most TCR beta V segments were observed in productive rearrangements about 87% or about 30% of the time, broadly matching IMGT annotations. Presence/absence analyses assumed roughly uniform sequencing depth across donors, an assumption that may not hold. In a later analysis, HLA-associated TCR beta chains showed more clonal expansion and lower generation probabilities than non-associated chains that were equally common. For the cohort, immune exposure information was limited to CMV serostatus. In vitro tests confirmed that a few of the cytomegalovirus-associated TCR beta chains recognize cytomegalovirus antigens. In this cohort, only TCR beta chains were sequenced, and detectable features were limited by the absence of alpha or paired-chain data. In the study, 150 to 200 TCR beta chains were listed as associated with cytomegalovirus. At a false discovery rate of 0.05, a later analysis linked 16,951 TCR beta sequences to specific HLA alleles. Compared with the approximately 710-donor mean, donors in an Asian-associated ancestry cluster had fewer N-insertions in productive TCRs, according to a later genetic analysis. The authors suggested that the approach could potentially be generalized to other disease states and immunological phenotypes. In a later analysis, TCR association rates were found to vary across HLA loci, with the most associated TCRs seen for DRB1 alleles and the fewest for HLA-C alleles. In both the original and validation cohorts, the classifier was reported to diagnose cytomegalovirus status with high specificity and sensitivity. In a later genetic analysis, a missense DCLRE1C variant was associated with V-gene and J-gene trimming of TCR beta chains, and the association was replicated in an independent cohort. Most TCR sequences were observed very rarely across donors, whereas some public TCRs were present in many individuals. Because some donors lacked HLA typing at each locus, the association tests relied only on the typed subset.

With regard to this clone: This receptor's antigen is unknown. Qualities for individual bases were not recorded, and no much larger clone is one base off.

The cohort was made up of several hundred healthy bone marrow donors. Cohort members were all nominally healthy when sampled, although unrecorded immune exposures were likely present. The donor tested CMV seronegative and was one of the 352 seronegative cohort members. Each donor provided a peripheral blood sample, and peripheral blood mononuclear cells were used for TCR beta sequencing. Genomic DNA extraction from the blood cell samples was performed with the Qiagen DNeasy Blood Extraction Kit. Library construction relied on the immunoSEQ multiplex PCR assay. A mixture of 60 forward primers for TCR Vbeta segments and 13 reverse primers for TCR Jbeta segments was used in the multiplex PCR. The CDR3 region of rearranged TCR beta genes was amplified from genomic DNA by a multiplex PCR assay. The amplified TCR beta libraries were sequenced on the Illumina HiSeq System as 87-base-pair reads. On the authors' methods: Across the 600 to 700 repertoires, a later analysis counted tens of millions of unique TCR beta chains, roughly 11 million of which were shared by at least two donors. To remove PCR and sequencing errors, raw reads were error-corrected and collapsed into unique sequences using a nearest-neighbor algorithm that merged closely related sequences. CDR3 sequences were aligned to IMGT reference sequences to assign V, D and J gene segments. Each retained sequence needed at least a six-nucleotide match to both a V gene segment and a J gene segment. A rearrangement counted as productive if the CDR3 had no stop codons and remained in frame with V and J, and every other rearrangement counted as non-productive. CDR3 was defined according to IMGT convention as the region running from the second conserved V-encoded cysteine to the conserved J-encoded phenylalanine. The earlier analysis of about 610 of the donors excluded any sequence lacking an unambiguous match to a single V gene segment. In an earlier analysis of roughly 600 of the donors, a V segment was called functional when productive rearrangements were above 56.7%, and segregating when the standard deviation between donors exceeded 5%. A statistical classification framework was built to diagnose cytomegalovirus status from the catalog of TCR beta chain sequences. A later analysis assigned V and J genes by comparing TCR nucleotide sequences with IMGT/GENE-DB human TR gene sequences. Using the TCRdist pipeline, a later analysis assigned CDR3 sequences along with most-parsimonious VDJ recombination scenarios. In a later analysis, every TCR beta chain was defined by the combination of its CDR3 amino acid sequence and its V-gene family, and reads without a unique V-gene family were dropped. To address suspected cross-contamination and a sequencing artifact, a later analysis removed 592 highly shared, low-generation-probability nucleotide sequences. In a later analysis, a clonal expansion index was calculated for each public chain from normalized within-repertoire ranks of inferred template counts. In a later analysis, generation probabilities were computed with a VDJ recombination model fitted to out-of-frame rearrangements, and the resulting probabilities were checked against IGoR. Hypergeometric tests were used in a later analysis to score TCR-TCR, TCR-HLA and TCR-CMV co-occurrence, with a repertoire-size bias correction applied to the TCR pairs. A later analysis estimated false discovery rates by permuting HLA or CMV assignments 20 times. In a later analysis, co-occurring TCRs were grouped using DBSCAN, and TCRdist sequence similarity was added for clustering within HLA-allele-positive subsets. Co-occurrence clustering excluded repertoires with fewer than 30,000 or more than 120,000 public chains, plus five with anomalous nucleotide sharing. In its TCRdb copy, this immuneACCESS table keeps in-frame sequences only and misses some clones. Where compared with another copy, unresolved V genes explain less than half of these, and the others have no known cause. V and J calls and clone size are copied from that table; D and trimming were computed from the DNA. Present in this sample are 90,000 to 120,000 clones, roughly 85% of which were seen just once. About 3.4% of the sample is in the top ten clones.

This TCR came from a middle-aged woman in good health and CMV-seronegative. The sequenced material came from PBMCs.

The sequence in DNA is TGTGCCAGCAGCCCAAGTATCGGGGTTCGGAATCAGCCCCAGCATTTT. Translated, it reads CASSPSIGVRNQPQHF. The chain uses TRBV28 and TRBJ1-5; a confident D gene designation cannot be given. CDR1 MDHEN and CDR2 SYDVKM are derived from the germline V gene. The CDR3 spans 16 residues, from the cysteine through the phenylalanine. CDR3 DNA only is kept here, 48 bases in frame from base 1. Relative to germline, V is 6 bases shorter and J is 4 bases shorter, with 19 bases between their ends. Here the CDR3 is joined to the reference TRBV28 and TRBJ1-5 genes, and the full variable domain is: DVKVTQSSRYLVKRTGEKVFLECVQDMDHENMFWYRQDPGLGLRLIYFSYDVKMKEKGDIPEGYSVSREKKERFSLILESASTNQTSMYLCASSPSIGVRNQPQHFGDGTRLSIL.